This T cell receptor beta chain was identified during a study of cytomegalovirus exposure and HLA in healthy donors. Study observations and caveats: DRB1 showed the most TCR associations and HLA-C the fewest in a later analysis, as rates varied by HLA locus. Later analysis identified 16,951 TCR beta sequences associated with HLA alleles, using a false discovery rate threshold of 0.05. Cytomegalovirus association was listed for 164 TCR beta chains. The authors later found HLA-associated TCR beta chains more clonally expanded than equally common others.

Primers: 60 Vbeta forward and 13 Jbeta reverse. Sequencing was performed with immunoSEQ multiplex PCR; in TCRdb, only in-frame clones are kept and a portion is missing. The top ten clones hold about 4.3% of a sample with 85,000 to 120,000 clones, about 69% of them seen once. As regards this clone: Its antigen is not known.

CDR1 and CDR2 from the germline V gene are SGHNT and YYREEE (reference sequence). The V and J ends lost 4 bases and 7 bases respectively, with 11 bases between them. This CDR3 comprises 12 residues. This rearrangement joins TRBV5-4 to TRBJ1-1; D unresolved. Sequenced material: PBMCs. The source of this sequence is a human donor in good health. Here the CDR3 reads CASSQPSGEAFF. CDR3 nucleotide sequence: TGTGCCAGCAGCCAACCATCAGGTGAAGCTTTCTTT.